Presented here are 3 T cell receptor beta chains from one specimen sequenced in a study of cytomegalovirus exposure and HLA in healthy donors. Primers: 60 Vbeta forward and 13 Jbeta reverse. Sequencing used immunoSEQ multiplex PCR; TCRdb keeps in-frame clones, though not all of them. The sample has about 200,000 clones, around 80% seen once. Sequencing input: PBMCs. The receptors stem from a girl aged 2-10 years in good health and CMV-seronegative.

J is TRBJ2-7 and V is TRBV7-9, with 7 positions matching TRBD1. Per the germline V gene, CDR1 is SEHNR and CDR2 is FQNEAQ (reference sequence). Trimming took 6 bases from V and 7 from J; bases not matched to a gene: 12. The CDR3 sequence is 14 residues long. The CDR3 here is CASRSTTGWGEQYF. CDR3 nucleotides: TGTGCCAGCAGGTCTACGACAGGGTGGGGAGAGCAGTACTTC.

V is TRBV28 and J is TRBJ1-4; D possibly corresponds to TRBD1 (5 bases). This CDR3 has 13 residues. V was pared by 8 bases and J by 8 bases, with 15 bases between. Per the germline V gene, CDR1 is MDHEN and CDR2 is SYDVKM. The CDR3 sequence: CASSVGGSEKLFF. CDR3 nucleotide sequence: TGTGCCAGCTCAGTGGGGGGAAGCGAAAAACTGTTTTTT.

The chain carries TRBV27 and TRBJ2-2; 11 bases match TRBD1. J gave up 6 bases and V 6 bases, and 6 bases lay outside the gene matches. This CDR3 region has 15 residues. Germline V gene data show CDR1 as MNHEY and CDR2 as SMNVEV (reference sequence). This chain's CDR3 is CASRQGTGGAGELFF. The CDR3 DNA reads TGTGCCAGCAGGCAAGGGACAGGGGGGGCCGGGGAGCTGTTTTTT.